The 22 T cell receptor beta chains listed next were all sequenced from one sample in a study of T cell changes during pregnancy in multiple sclerosis (dated by TCRdb to 2018 to 2020). Libraries were constructed by the immunoSEQ multiplex PCR assay. This is the immuneACCESS table as TCRdb keeps it, with only in-frame sequences that have V and J called. A part of the clones is gone; compared with another copy, unresolved V genes explain less than half, and the rest is unexplained. The sample table shows around 63,000 clones, and about nine tenths are seen once. The ten largest make up approximately 1.5% of the sample. The sequencing here drew on peripheral blood, taken after pregnancy. All receptors come from a female donor in good health, enrolled as a control in a pregnancy study.

V usage is TRBV18 and J usage is TRBJ1-1, with D uncertain. The CDR3 totals 14 residues. Per the germline V gene, CDR1 is KGHSH and CDR2 is LQKENI. The V end was cut by 3 bases, the J end by 3 bases, with 11 bases between. CDR3 amino acids: CASSPAAVDTEAFF. The CDR3 region has the DNA TGTGCCAGCTCACCCGCCGCAGTTGACACTGAAGCTTTCTTT.

This chain connects TRBV9 to TRBJ2-1, with a weak D call TRBD2 (6 bases). This CDR3 contains 14 residues. V lost 2 bases and J 9 bases, leaving 15 bases between the germline ends. Germline V gene lookup returns CDR1 SGDLS and CDR2 YYNGEE. CDR3 sequence: CASSVGGAESEQFF. The CDR3 DNA follows: TGTGCCAGCAGCGTCGGAGGGGCAGAGAGTGAGCAGTTCTTC.

CDR3 sequence reads: CSETDSGSYNEQFF. In DNA, the CDR3 is TGCAGCGAAACGGACAGTGGGTCCTACAATGAGCAGTTCTTC. This chain links TRBV29-1 with TRBJ2-1; a weak D match, TRBD1 (6 bases). The CDR3 contains 14 residues. V dropped 7 bases and J dropped 1 base, with 14 bases sitting between them. The germline CDR1 and CDR2 sequences are SQVTM and ANQGSEA.

The genes are TRBV30 and TRBJ1-3; D uncertain. This CDR3 region has 13 residues. The germline CDR1 and CDR2 sequences are GTSNPN and SVGIG (reference sequence). V was pared by 3 bases and J by 4 bases, with 10 bases between. Here the CDR3 DNA reads TGTGCCTGGAGGTACGGAGGGGGAAACACCATATATTTT. Amino acid sequence: CAWRYGGGNTIYF.

The chain recombines TRBV7-2 with TRBJ2-5; no firm D call. V lost 5 bases and J lost 0, with 19 bases in between. The CDR3 loop spans 17 amino acids. CDR1 is SGHTA and CDR2 is FQGNSA in the germline V gene. The CDR3 sequence is CASSRTLQHSYQETQYF. CDR3 DNA: TGTGCCAGCAGCCGAACATTACAGCATTCGTACCAAGAGACCCAGTACTTC.

V is TRBV5-1 and J is TRBJ2-1, with D possibly matching TRBD2 (6 bases). This CDR3 spans 13 amino acids. CDR1 and CDR2 from the germline V gene are SGHRS and YFSETQ. V was shortened by 2 bases and J by 4 bases, with 7 bases between the two germline ends. The CDR3 bases are TGCGCCAGCAGCTTAAGCGGGTACAATGAGCAGTTCTTC. Protein sequence: CASSLSGYNEQFF.

The rearrangement links TRBV28 to TRBJ2-5; D ambiguous. Germline values: CDR1 MDHEN, CDR2 SYDVKM. The CDR3 runs to 14 residues. V was clipped by 2 bases and J by 5 bases, with 12 bases between them. DNA for the CDR3: TGTGCCAGCAGTTTAGTGTCCTCCCAGGAGACCCAGTACTTC. This gives the protein CASSLVSSQETQYF.

The V and J genes are TRBV7-9 and TRBJ1-4, with 8 positions matching TRBD1. Trimming cost V 5 bases and J 11 bases; bases outside gene matches: 13. The germline gives CDR1 SEHNR, CDR2 FQNEAQ (reference sequence). CDR3 length: 15 amino acids. This CDR3 is CASSPLGDRLSKLFF. In nucleotides, the CDR3 is TGTGCCAGCAGCCCGCTGGGGGACAGGTTAAGTAAACTGTTTTTT.

The genes are TRBV4-2 and TRBJ2-3; D ambiguous. Germline CDR1 and CDR2: LGHNA and YNFKEQ. The CDR3 runs to 13 residues. V was clipped by 0 bases and J by 10 bases, with 11 bases between them. This chain's CDR3 is CASSQDAVRAQYF. The CDR3, as DNA: TGTGCCAGCAGCCAAGACGCGGTCCGGGCGCAGTATTTT.

This sequence joins TRBV10-3 and TRBJ2-1; TRBD2 agrees at 7 bases. Germline CDR1 ENHRY, CDR2 SYGVKD. The CDR3 runs 12 residues. V lost 11 bases, J lost 8 bases, and 9 bases stayed unmatched. CDR3 region: CAVAGEIYEQFF. The CDR3 bases are TGTGCCGTTGCGGGGGAGATCTATGAGCAGTTCTTC.

The rearrangement uses TRBV5-1 and TRBJ2-2, with D unclear. Trimming stripped 4 bases from V and 3 bases from J, with 13 bases between. The CDR3 covers 15 residues. Germline lookup yields CDR1 SGHRS and CDR2 YFSETQ. CDR3 region: CASSAIAGDTGELFF. DNA of the CDR3: TGCGCCAGCAGCGCTATCGCAGGTGACACCGGGGAGCTGTTTTTT.

The chain links TRBV7-2 to TRBJ1-2; 9 bases match TRBD1. CDR3 length equals 14 residues. The V gene's germline CDR1 is SGHTA and CDR2 FQGNSA. V was clipped by 4 bases and J by 9 bases; unmatched bases: 9. The CDR3 DNA reads TGTGCCAGCAGCTCGGGACAGGGATTTGGGCGCTACACCTTC. This gives the protein CASSSGQGFGRYTF.

This clone was seen just once. The chain uses TRBV29-1 and TRBJ1-1, with D perhaps TRBD1 (5 bases). Germline values: CDR1 SQVTM, CDR2 ANQGSEA. The CDR3 extends over 14 amino acids. The V and J ends lost 7 bases and 4 bases respectively, with 19 bases between them. For the CDR3, the DNA is TGCAGCGCTCAGGAGGGACCTGAAGGCACTGAAGCTTTCTTT. It codes for CSAQEGPEGTEAFF. The entire variable domain, with the rest obtained from reference TRBV29-1 and TRBJ1-1, is as follows: SAVISQKPSRDICQRGTSLTIQCQVDSQVTMMFWYRQQPGQSLTLIATANQGSEATYESGFVIDKFPISRPNLTFSTLTVSNMSPEDSSIYLCSAQEGPEGTEAFFGQGTRLTVV.

The V call is TRBV30, the J call TRBJ2-5, with TRBD2 as a possible D gene (6 bases). This CDR3 is built from 14 residues. Trimming shortened V by 7 bases and J by 5 bases, and 20 bases separated the two germline ends. Per germline, CDR1 GTSNPN and CDR2 SVGIG (reference sequence). DNA for the CDR3: TGTGCCTTGAGGGTCGCTAGCGCCTATGAGACCCAGTACTTC. It translates to CALRVASAYETQYF.

The J gene is TRBJ2-1, the V gene TRBV7-2; maybe TRBD1 (5 bases). Germline CDR1 is SGHTA and CDR2 is FQGNSA. V lost 5 bases to trimming and J lost 4 bases, with 9 bases between them. This CDR3 comprises 13 residues. The CDR3 region is CASSPDSYNEQFF. The CDR3 DNA sequence: TGTGCCAGCAGCCCCGACAGTTACAATGAGCAGTTCTTC.

This chain links TRBV19 with TRBJ2-5; D is ambiguous. Trimming removed 5 bases at V and 4 bases at J, with 5 bases between. The CDR3 is made up of 11 amino acids. The V gene's germline CDR1 is LNHDA and CDR2 SQIVND (reference sequence). The CDR3 nucleotides read TGTGCCAGTAGTTGGGCAGAGACCCAGTACTTC. This encodes CASSWAETQYF.

This chain connects TRBV7-2 to TRBJ1-3; TRBD1 might be the D (6 bases). Germline CDR1 SGHTA, CDR2 FQGNSA. The CDR3 has 16 amino acids. The V and J ends lost 4 bases and 0 bases respectively, with 13 bases between them. The CDR3 sequence is CASSSQGSSSGNTIYF. The CDR3 DNA reads TGTGCCAGCAGCTCCCAGGGGAGCAGCTCTGGAAACACCATATATTTT.

CDR3 DNA: TGTGCCAGCAGCCTGGAGGGCCCCCCCTACGAGCAGTACTTC. This translates into CASSLEGPPYEQYF. V usage is TRBV7-2 and J usage is TRBJ2-7, with D maybe TRBD2 (6 bases). This CDR3 is built from 14 residues. Trimming left V 5 bases short and J 2 bases short, with 13 bases between. CDR1 SGHTA and CDR2 FQGNSA come from the germline V gene. Complete variable domain (other parts from reference TRBV7-2 and TRBJ2-7): GAGVSQSPSNKVTEKGKDVELRCDPISGHTALYWYRQSLGQGLEFLIYFQGNSAPDKSGLPSDRFSAERTGGSVSTLTIQRTQQEDSAVYLCASSLEGPPYEQYFGPGTRLTVT.

The chain carries TRBV2 and TRBJ2-7; D remains ambiguous. Looked up from germline, CDR1 is SNHLY and CDR2 is FYNNEI. Trimming shortened V by 3 bases and J by 2 bases, and 11 bases separated the two germline ends. This CDR3 spans 14 amino acids. DNA of the CDR3: TGTGCCAGCAGTGATCTCGGGTCCGCCTACGAGCAGTACTTC. Protein: CASSDLGSAYEQYF.

V usage is TRBV4-2 and J usage is TRBJ1-4, with D uncertain. The CDR3 is 13 residues long. Trimming cost V 3 bases and J 5 bases, with 7 bases left between them. Germline V gene data show CDR1 as LGHNA and CDR2 as YNFKEQ. The CDR3 protein is CASSQGGNEKLFF. CDR3 bases: TGTGCCAGCAGCCAGGGAGGCAATGAAAAACTGTTTTTT.

This rearrangement joins TRBV4-3 to TRBJ1-2; D might be TRBD1 (5 bases). Per germline, CDR1 LGHNA and CDR2 YSLEER. This CDR3 region has 15 residues. V gave up 1 base and J gave up 6 bases, with 15 bases separating them. The CDR3 sequence is CASSQATTGGDGYTF. In DNA, the CDR3 is TGCGCCAGCAGCCAAGCGACGACGGGGGGGGATGGCTACACCTTC.

The J gene is TRBJ1-6, the V gene TRBV18; D is ambiguous. The germline CDR1 and CDR2 sequences are KGHSH and LQKENI. The V gene lost 3 bases and the J gene lost 0 bases, with 18 bases spanning the gap. The CDR3 extends over 19 amino acids. CDR3 amino acids: CASSPNRAPGSSYNSPLHF. The CDR3 bases are TGTGCCAGCTCACCCAATCGGGCGCCGGGGAGCTCCTATAATTCACCCCTCCACTTT.